The 18 T cell receptor beta chains presented below share a single source sample, sequenced in a study of cytomegalovirus exposure and HLA in healthy donors. Amplification used 60 Vbeta primers and 13 Jbeta primers. Profiled with immunoSEQ multiplex PCR; TCRdb holds only in-frame clones, not every one. The data show roughly 99,000 clones, with about four fifths seen just once and around 3.8% held by the top ten. Material: PBMCs. The receptors here all came from a woman in her 40s in good health and CMV-seronegative.

The genes are TRBV30 and TRBJ1-5; D might be TRBD1 (6 bases). V was shortened by 0 bases and J by 6 bases, with 12 bases between the two germline ends. Germline V gene data show CDR1 as GTSNPN and CDR2 as SVGIG (reference sequence). The CDR3 extends over 14 amino acids. DNA for the CDR3: TGTGCCTGGAGTGTACGCGGGGGCGGTCAGCCCCAGCATTTT. As protein: CAWSVRGGGQPQHF.

The chain combines TRBV30 with TRBJ1-4; D perhaps matches TRBD1 (5 bases). Germline CDR1 is GTSNPN and CDR2 is SVGIG (reference sequence). This CDR3 region has 13 residues. V gave up 6 bases and J gave up 7 bases, with 15 bases separating them. CDR3 DNA: TGTGCCTGCCGAAGGGGCGGTGGTGAAAAACTGTTTTTT. This translates into CACRRGGGEKLFF.

This chain connects TRBV9 to TRBJ1-4; weak D call: TRBD1 (5 bases). The CDR3 totals 18 residues. Trimming cost V 4 bases and J 6 bases, with 25 bases left between them. The germline CDR1 and CDR2 sequences are SGDLS and YYNGEE. The CDR3 DNA reads as TGTGCCAGCAGCAAACAACCAAGAGCGCGGAGGGGTGATGAAAAACTGTTTTTT. It yields the protein CASSKQPRARRGDEKLFF.

The chain recombines TRBV29-1 with TRBJ2-3, with no clear D. The CDR3 consists of 13 residues. Between the trimmed V and J ends, which lost 3 bases and 0 bases, there was a span of 7 bases. CDR1 SQVTM and CDR2 ANQGSEA come from the germline V gene. CDR3 amino acids: CSVDPQSTDTQYF. Here the CDR3 DNA reads TGCAGCGTTGACCCCCAGAGCACAGATACGCAGTATTTT.

With respect to this clone: The sample holds other DNA sequences that translate to the same CDR3. This sequence joins TRBV2 and TRBJ1-5; perhaps TRBD1 as D (6 bases). Germline-derived CDR1 and CDR2 are SNHLY and FYNNEI. The V end was cut by 2 bases, the J end by 1 base, with 6 bases between. This CDR3 has 14 amino acids. The CDR3 loop reads CASSEQGSNQPQHF. The CDR3 nucleotides read TGTGCCAGCAGTGAACAGGGGAGCAATCAGCCCCAGCATTTT.

J is TRBJ2-5 and V is TRBV12-5; D unclear. The J call is doubtful: the DNA matches TRBJ2-7 better. Per the germline V gene, CDR1 is LGHNT and CDR2 is FRNRAP. The CDR3 is 13 amino acids. This CDR3 is CASGFGASYEQYF. The CDR3 nucleotides are TGTGCTAGTGGTTTTGGTGCTAGTTACGAGCAGTACTTC.

This clone was seen a few times. The chain is built from TRBV6-5 and TRBJ2-7; 9 nucleotides align to TRBD2. The CDR3 spans 14 residues. Germline V lookup: CDR1 MNHEY, CDR2 SVGAGI. J lost 2 bases, V lost 5 bases, and 4 bases had no gene match. The chain's CDR3 is CASSRTSAAYEQYF. The CDR3 DNA sequence: TGTGCCAGCAGTCGGACTAGCGCGGCCTACGAGCAGTACTTC.

CDR3 sequence reads: CAWSLTWTVENYEQYF. The CDR3 DNA reads as TGTGCCTGGAGTTTAACCTGGACAGTCGAGAACTACGAGCAGTACTTC. The rearrangement links TRBV30 to TRBJ2-7; the D gene is possibly TRBD1 (6 bases). The V end lost 2 bases, the J end lost 3 bases, and 20 bases lay between the germline ends. The germline V gene has CDR1 GTSNPN and CDR2 SVGIG (reference sequence). The CDR3 is 16 amino acids.

The chain carries TRBV30 and TRBJ1-2, with a tentative D call TRBD1 (6 bases). Germline V lookup: CDR1 GTSNPN, CDR2 SVGIG (reference sequence). V lost 4 bases and J lost 5, with 11 bases in between. The CDR3 is 12 residues long. The CDR3 region is CAWTIGGYGYTF. The CDR3 DNA reads TGTGCCTGGACCATAGGGGGTTATGGCTACACCTTC.

The rearrangement links TRBV5-6 to TRBJ2-7; 8 bases agree with TRBD2. The CDR3 runs to 16 residues. The junction had 10 bases not matched to a gene; V was cut back by 4 bases and J by 1 base. Germline V gives CDR1 SGHDT, CDR2 YYEEEE. CDR3 bases: TGTGCCAGCAGCCATCCGGGGGGGGCGAGATCCTACGAGCAGTACTTC. This encodes CASSHPGGARSYEQYF.

This chain uses TRBV4-2 with TRBJ2-3; 8 nucleotides align to TRBD2. Germline V gene lookup returns CDR1 LGHNA and CDR2 YNFKEQ. This CDR3 is built from 15 residues. Unmatched junction bases numbered 4, after V lost 0 bases and J lost 5 bases. The CDR3 DNA sequence: TGTGCCAGCAGCCAAGACCCACGGGAGGGAGATACGCAGTATTTT. As protein: CASSQDPREGDTQYF.

The V and J genes are TRBV2 and TRBJ2-7; TRBD1 is a possible D gene (6 bases). V was pared by 7 bases and J by 6 bases, with 16 bases between. This CDR3 is 13 amino acids long. Germline CDR1 and CDR2: SNHLY and FYNNEI. CDR3 bases: TGTGCCAGCACGCCTCCAGGGGCGACCGAGCAGTACTTC. Encoded protein: CASTPPGATEQYF.

DNA for the CDR3: TGCGCCAGCAGCTTCCTACAGGGTAGTAATTCACCCCTCCACTTT. Amino acid sequence: CASSFLQGSNSPLHF. The chain is built from TRBV5-1 and TRBJ1-6; the D gene is possibly TRBD1 (6 bases). Trimming took off 2 bases at V and 6 bases at J, with 12 bases between the two ends. Germline V gene sequence: CDR1 SGHRS, CDR2 YFSETQ. The CDR3 is 15 amino acids.

This clone has only one observation. This sequence joins TRBV7-2 and TRBJ1-1; possible D gene TRBD1, 5 bases. This CDR3 region has 13 residues. Germline loops: CDR1 SGHTA, CDR2 FQGNSA. Trimming took 0 bases from V and 8 from J, leaving 10 bases between them. This CDR3 is CASSLAGGVEAFF. The CDR3 region has the DNA TGTGCCAGCAGCTTAGCGGGGGGGGTCGAAGCTTTCTTT. The full variable domain, with the rest looked up from reference TRBV7-2 and TRBJ1-1, is GAGVSQSPSNKVTEKGKDVELRCDPISGHTALYWYRQSLGQGLEFLIYFQGNSAPDKSGLPSDRFSAERTGGSVSTLTIQRTQQEDSAVYLCASSLAGGVEAFFGQGTRLTVV.

This clone appeared a single time. The rearrangement joins TRBV4-1 to TRBJ1-6; the D is unclear. The CDR3 loop spans 17 amino acids. Germline V gene sequence: CDR1 MGHRA, CDR2 YSYEKL. The V end was cut by 1 base, the J end by 0 bases, with 10 bases between. In nucleotides, the CDR3 is TGCGCCAGCAGCCAAGTTCCGGTTGACTCCTATAATTCACCCCTCCACTTT. This codes for CASSQVPVDSYNSPLHF.

V and J are TRBV10-3 and TRBJ1-6, with D uncertain. The CDR3 extends over 14 amino acids. V was cut by 3 bases and J by 9 bases, with 12 bases left in between. The V gene's germline CDR1 is ENHRY and CDR2 SYGVKD. The CDR3 sequence: CAISDSSDFSPLHF. The DNA for the CDR3 is TGTGCCATCAGTGATAGTTCCGACTTTTCACCCCTCCACTTT.

The gene calls are TRBV2 and TRBJ2-7; the match to TRBD2 covers 9 bases. The V segment lost 6 bases and the J segment 4 bases; nucleotides outside the gene matches: 10. This CDR3 region has 15 residues. Germline V lookup: CDR1 SNHLY, CDR2 FYNNEI. This CDR3 is CASSITSGYAYEQYF. As DNA, the CDR3 is TGTGCCAGCAGCATTACTAGCGGGTACGCTTACGAGCAGTACTTC.

V usage is TRBV9 and J usage is TRBJ1-1; tentatively, D is TRBD1 (5 bases). Trimming shortened V by 1 base and J by 4 bases, and 8 bases separated the two germline ends. Germline V CDR1 and CDR2: SGDLS, YYNGEE. This CDR3 is built from 13 residues. This chain's CDR3 is CASSVQGITEAFF. The CDR3 nucleotides are TGTGCCAGCAGCGTACAGGGTATCACTGAAGCTTTCTTT.